This entry describes one T cell receptor (beta chain). The antigen remains unidentified. The sample belongs to a study of T cell responses to AZD1222 COVID-19 vaccine. Study-level findings and limits: Most donors were white British and more were female, and clonal diversity was possibly underestimated. There were repertoire samples only from the period after the peak T cell response. Along spike, vaccine-associated CD4 TCRs were found throughout, with dominance at 160-218 and 743-854. Breadth and depth of Spike-specific TCRs rose after two AZD1222 doses.

Germline loops: CDR1 WSHSY, CDR2 SAAADI. V lost 7 bases, J lost 1 base, and 13 bases lay in between. This CDR3 has 15 amino acids. TCRdb keeps only in-frame clones here, not all; method: immunoSEQ multiplex PCR. This table holds some 150,000 clones, 70% to 90% found once. Sequencing was performed on peripheral blood, taken on day 0 of AZD1222 vaccination. The sequence was collected from an adult in good health. This sequence joins TRBV10-2 and TRBJ2-2; D tentatively fits TRBD1 or TRBD2 (5 bases each). The CDR3 region is CASTKGRGNTGELFF. In nucleotides, the CDR3 is TGCGCCAGCACCAAGGGACGGGGGAACACCGGGGAGCTGTTTTTT.